This TCR beta chain was profiled in a study of identical twins. The CDR3 has 13 amino acids. V lost 6 bases, J lost 1 base, and 10 bases lay in between. In germline, CDR1 is SGHKS, CDR2 YYEKEE (reference sequence). Through template switching, a universal primer site was introduced, and the cDNA contained unique molecular identifiers. Each CDR3 protein gets one entry after TCRdb re-called the 5' RACE reads with MiXCR. The sample consists of roughly 230,000 distinct CDR3 sequences, about 8% of them appearing once. Donors were all healthy Caucasians. In addition, the sample was reused for a study of yellow fever vaccine responses in identical twins.

The genes are TRBV5-5 and TRBJ1-1, with a possible D match to TRBD1 (5 bases). This clonotype originated in a woman between 18 and 29 years old in good health. The sequenced sample was CD8+ T cells sorted from blood. The CDR3 DNA is TGTGCCAGCACGGGGGGATCGAACACTGAAGCTTTCTTT. Translating it yields CASTGGSNTEAFF.